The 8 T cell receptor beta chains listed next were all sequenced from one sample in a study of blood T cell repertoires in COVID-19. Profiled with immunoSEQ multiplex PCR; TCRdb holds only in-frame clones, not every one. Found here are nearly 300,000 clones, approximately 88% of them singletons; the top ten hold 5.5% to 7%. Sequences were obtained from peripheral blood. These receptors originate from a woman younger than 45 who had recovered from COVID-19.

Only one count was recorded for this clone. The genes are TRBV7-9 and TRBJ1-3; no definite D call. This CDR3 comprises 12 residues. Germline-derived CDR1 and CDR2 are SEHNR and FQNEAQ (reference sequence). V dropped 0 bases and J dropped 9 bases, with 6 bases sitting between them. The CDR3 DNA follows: TGTGCCAGCAGCTTAGCAGCGGGCACCATATATTTT. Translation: CASSLAAGTIYF.

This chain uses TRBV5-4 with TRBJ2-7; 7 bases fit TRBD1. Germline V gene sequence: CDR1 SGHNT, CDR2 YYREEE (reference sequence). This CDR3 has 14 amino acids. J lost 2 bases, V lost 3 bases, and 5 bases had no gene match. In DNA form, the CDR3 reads TGTGCCAGCAGCTCCCGGGACAGCACCTACGAGCAGTACTTC. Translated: CASSSRDSTYEQYF.

Written as DNA, the CDR3 is TGTGCCAGCTGCAGGGGGACAGGGGGCTACGAGCAGTACTTC. Translating it yields CASCRGTGGYEQYF. V and J are TRBV25-1 and TRBJ2-7; 11 nucleotides agree with TRBD1. The germline gives CDR1 MGHDK, CDR2 SYGVNS. The CDR3 covers 14 residues. V gave up 8 bases and J gave up 3 bases; unmatched junction bases: 6.

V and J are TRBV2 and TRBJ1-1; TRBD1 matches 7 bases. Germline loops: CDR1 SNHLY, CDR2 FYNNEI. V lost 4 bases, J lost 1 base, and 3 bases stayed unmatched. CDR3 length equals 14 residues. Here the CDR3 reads CASSGGGRNTEAFF. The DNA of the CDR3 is TGTGCCAGCAGTGGAGGGGGCCGGAACACTGAAGCTTTCTTT.

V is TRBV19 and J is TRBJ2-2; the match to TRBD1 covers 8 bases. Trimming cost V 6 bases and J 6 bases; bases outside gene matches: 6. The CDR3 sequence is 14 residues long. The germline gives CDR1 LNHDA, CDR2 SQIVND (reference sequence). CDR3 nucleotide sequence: TGTGCCAGTAGGTTGACAGGGGAAGCCGGGGAGCTGTTTTTT. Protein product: CASRLTGEAGELFF.

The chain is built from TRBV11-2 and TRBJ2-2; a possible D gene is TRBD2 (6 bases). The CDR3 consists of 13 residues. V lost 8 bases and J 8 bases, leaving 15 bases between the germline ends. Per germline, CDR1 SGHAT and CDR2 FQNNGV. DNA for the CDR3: TGTGCCAGCTCATTTCGGGGGAATGGGGAGCTGTTTTTT. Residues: CASSFRGNGELFF.

CDR3 amino acids: CASSQTLAGGTSGANVLTF. CDR3 DNA: TGTGCCAGCAGCCAGACCCTAGCGGGGGGTACCTCTGGGGCCAACGTCCTGACTTTC. The chain links TRBV28 to TRBJ2-6; 11 bases align to TRBD2. The CDR3 contains 19 residues. The trim removed 6 bases at V and 0 bases at J, leaving 10 bases unmatched. Germline assignment: CDR1 MDHEN and CDR2 SYDVKM.

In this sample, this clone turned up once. DNA of the CDR3: TGTGCCAGCAGTTATATAGGGGCGGTCAACACTGAAGCTTTCTTT. It specifies CASSYIGAVNTEAFF. The rearrangement links TRBV28 to TRBJ1-1; weak D call: TRBD1 (5 bases). The CDR3 extends over 15 amino acids. Trimming removed 4 bases at V and 2 bases at J, with 14 bases between. CDR1 and CDR2 (germline): MDHEN, SYDVKM.